In its sample, the clone carrying this T cell receptor (beta chain) was seen once. This CDR3 comprises 13 residues. The germline CDR1 and CDR2 sequences are WSHSY and SAAADI. V was pared by 6 bases and J by 3 bases, with 11 bases between. Sequencing was performed with immunoSEQ multiplex PCR; in TCRdb, only in-frame clones are kept and a portion is missing. The repertoire holds a few hundred thousand clones, with roughly 84% as singletons. This record belongs to a study of blood T cell repertoires in COVID-19. This clonotype was obtained from a woman aged 50 to 60 who had been exposed to COVID-19. Source material: PBMCs or T cells enriched from blood (not recorded which). The genes are TRBV10-2 and TRBJ2-5; TRBD1 might be the D (6 bases). CDR3 sequence: CASRDSGEETQYF. The CDR3 bases are TGCGCCAGCAGGGACAGTGGCGAAGAGACCCAGTACTTC.